Listed here are 10 T cell receptor beta chains from one sample, sequenced in a study of blood T cell repertoires in COVID-19. Some clones are missing from TCRdb's copy, which holds only in-frame ones; the method was immunoSEQ multiplex PCR. The sample carries 65,000 or so clones, roughly nine tenths recorded once. The source material was peripheral blood. The origin of the receptors is a man aged 60 to 69 with acute or convalescent COVID-19.

The rearrangement joins TRBV5-1 to TRBJ2-7; a possible D gene is TRBD1 (6 bases). This CDR3 is 17 amino acids long. V was pared by 0 bases and J by 4 bases, with 20 bases between. Germline CDR1 is SGHRS and CDR2 is YFSETQ. The CDR3 DNA follows: TGCGCCAGCAGCTTGGATCCTCGGACAGTTGGGGGATACGAGCAGTACTTC. Its protein product is CASSLDPRTVGGYEQYF.

The chain couples TRBV5-6 to TRBJ1-5; tentatively, D is TRBD1 (6 bases). This CDR3 has 15 amino acids. CDR1 SGHDT and CDR2 YYEEEE come from the germline V gene. The germline V and J ends were trimmed by 2 bases and 6 bases, with 15 bases remaining between them. The CDR3, as DNA: TGTGCCAGCAGCTTTGGTGGGGGGGCCGGTCAGCCCCAGCATTTT. This codes for CASSFGGGAGQPQHF.

The chain employs TRBV2 and TRBJ1-3, with D unresolved. The germline gives CDR1 SNHLY, CDR2 FYNNEI. The V end was cut by 5 bases, the J end by 4 bases, with 15 bases between. This CDR3 is 15 amino acids long. CDR3 protein: CASSSQSQLGNTIYF. CDR3 in DNA: TGTGCCAGCAGTTCCCAATCCCAACTAGGAAACACCATATATTTT. Filled out from reference TRBV2 and TRBJ1-3, the complete variable domain reads EPEVTQTPSHQVTQMGQEVILRCVPISNHLYFYWYRQILGQKVEFLVSFYNNEISEKSEIFDDQFSVERPDGSNFTLKIRSTKLEDSAMYFCASSSQSQLGNTIYFGEGSWLTVV.

This clone was seen only a few times. This sequence joins TRBV6-6 and TRBJ1-5; possible D gene TRBD1, 6 bases. V lost 7 bases and J lost 6, with 16 bases in between. Germline V gene sequence: CDR1 MNHNY, CDR2 SVGAGI (reference sequence). The CDR3 is 14 amino acids. As DNA, the CDR3 is TGTGCCAGCACCAAGGGGGGGCATAGTCAGCCCCAGCATTTT. Protein product: CASTKGGHSQPQHF.

The chain combines TRBV18 with TRBJ1-1; D possibly corresponds to TRBD1 (5 bases). In germline, CDR1 is KGHSH, CDR2 LQKENI. CDR3 length equals 17 residues. Trimming removed 4 bases from V and 0 bases from J, with 18 bases in between. The CDR3 DNA reads TGTGCCAGCTCACTCCAGGTCACAGGACCTATGAACACTGAAGCTTTCTTT. Protein sequence: CASSLQVTGPMNTEAFF. The whole variable domain, filled in from reference TRBV18 and TRBJ1-1, reads NAGVMQNPRHLVRRRGQEARLRCSPMKGHSHVYWYRQLPEEGLKFMVYLQKENIIDESGMPKERFSAEFPKEGPSILRIQQVVRGDSAAYFCASSLQVTGPMNTEAFFGQGTRLTVV.

V gene TRBV7-9 combines with J gene TRBJ2-1, with 9 bases aligning to TRBD1. V lost 6 bases to trimming and J lost 0 bases; unmatched junction nucleotides: 9. CDR1 is SEHNR and CDR2 is FQNEAQ in the germline V gene (reference sequence). CDR3 length: 17 amino acids. The DNA for the CDR3 is TGTGCCAGCAGTCTAAAGAGGGACAGGGACTCCTACAATGAGCAGTTCTTC. Translated: CASSLKRDRDSYNEQFF.

J is TRBJ2-5 and V is TRBV9, with TRBD1 matching 8 bases. Germline lookup yields CDR1 SGDLS and CDR2 YYNGEE. The CDR3 is 14 amino acids. The V and J ends lost 3 bases and 3 bases, in that order; junction bases with no gene match: 4. This CDR3 reads CASSAGQGKETQYF. The CDR3 nucleotides read TGTGCCAGCAGCGCCGGACAGGGTAAAGAGACCCAGTACTTC. Based on the CDR3 plus reference TRBV9 and TRBJ2-5, the full variable domain is DSGVTQTPKHLITATGQRVTLRCSPRSGDLSVYWYQQSLDQGLQFLIQYYNGEERAKGNILERFSAQQFPDLHSELNLSSLELGDSALYFCASSAGQGKETQYFGPGTRLLVL.

This chain connects TRBV29-1 to TRBJ2-3; D is uncertain. The CDR3 totals 15 residues. V lost 4 bases to trimming and J lost 2 bases, with 16 bases between them. The germline gives CDR1 SQVTM, CDR2 ANQGSEA. CDR3 in DNA: TGCAGCGTTGGTGCGTCCCCCCGCATCACAGATACGCAGTATTTT. As protein: CSVGASPRITDTQYF.

The chain carries TRBV7-2 and TRBJ2-2; D may be TRBD2 (6 bases). The CDR3 is 16 amino acids. CDR1 SGHTA and CDR2 FQGNSA come from the germline V gene. V lost 1 base and J lost 3, with 12 bases in between. The chain's CDR3 is CASSLEAGRYTGELFF. For the CDR3, the DNA is TGTGCCAGCAGCTTAGAGGCGGGAAGGTACACCGGGGAGCTGTTTTTT.

The rearrangement uses TRBV15 and TRBJ1-4; D uncertain. Germline loops: CDR1 LNHNV, CDR2 YYDKDF (reference sequence). V lost 2 bases and J lost 8, with 15 bases in between. CDR3 length equals 15 residues. CDR3 bases: TGTGCCACCAGCAGATTTCGGGGTGGAGTCGAAAAACTGTTTTTT. This sequence encodes CATSRFRGGVEKLFF.